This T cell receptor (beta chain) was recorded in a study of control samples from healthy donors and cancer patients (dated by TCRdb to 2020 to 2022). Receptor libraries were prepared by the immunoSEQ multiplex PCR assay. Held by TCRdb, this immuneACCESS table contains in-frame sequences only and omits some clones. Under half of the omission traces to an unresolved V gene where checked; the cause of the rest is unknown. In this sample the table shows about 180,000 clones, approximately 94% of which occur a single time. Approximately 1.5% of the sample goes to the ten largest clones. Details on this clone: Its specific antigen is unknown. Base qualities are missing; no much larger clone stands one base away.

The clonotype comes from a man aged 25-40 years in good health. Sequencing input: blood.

The CDR3 in this case is CSASVALAGITDTQYF. The bases read TGCAGTGCTAGTGTGGCACTAGCGGGAATCACAGATACGCAGTATTTT. The rearranged segments are TRBV20-1 and TRBJ2-3; TRBD2 fits 10 bases in the junction. For CDR1 and CDR2, the germline V gene (reference sequence) lists DFQATT and SNEGSKA. Inclusive of the bounding cysteine and phenylalanine, the CDR3 is 16 residues long. Just the 48-base CDR3 DNA is kept, in frame starting at base 1. From V the trimming removes 3 bases and from J it removes 2 bases, while the gene matches leave 8 bases of the junction unaccounted for.